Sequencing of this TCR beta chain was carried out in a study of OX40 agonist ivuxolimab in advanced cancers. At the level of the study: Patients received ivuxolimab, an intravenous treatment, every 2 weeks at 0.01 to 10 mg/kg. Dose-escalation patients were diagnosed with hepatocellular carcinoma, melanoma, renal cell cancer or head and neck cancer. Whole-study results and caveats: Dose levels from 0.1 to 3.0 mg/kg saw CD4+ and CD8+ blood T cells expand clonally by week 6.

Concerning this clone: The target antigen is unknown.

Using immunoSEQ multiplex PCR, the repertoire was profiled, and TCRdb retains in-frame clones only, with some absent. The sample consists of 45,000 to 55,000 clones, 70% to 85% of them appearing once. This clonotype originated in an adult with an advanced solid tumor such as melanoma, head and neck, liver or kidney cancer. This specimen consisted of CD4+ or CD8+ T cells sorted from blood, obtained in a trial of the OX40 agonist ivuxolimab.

CDR3 bases: TGTGCCAGCAGCTGTACTACTGTGCCACAAAGTCGGGCCAACGTCCTGACTTTC. This gives the protein CASSCTTVPQSRANVLTF. The rearrangement links TRBV7-7 to TRBJ2-6, with D hard to call. The CDR3 loop spans 18 amino acids. Trimming took off 4 bases at V and 5 bases at J, with 21 bases between the two ends. The germline V gene has CDR1 SSHAT and CDR2 FNYEAQ (reference sequence).